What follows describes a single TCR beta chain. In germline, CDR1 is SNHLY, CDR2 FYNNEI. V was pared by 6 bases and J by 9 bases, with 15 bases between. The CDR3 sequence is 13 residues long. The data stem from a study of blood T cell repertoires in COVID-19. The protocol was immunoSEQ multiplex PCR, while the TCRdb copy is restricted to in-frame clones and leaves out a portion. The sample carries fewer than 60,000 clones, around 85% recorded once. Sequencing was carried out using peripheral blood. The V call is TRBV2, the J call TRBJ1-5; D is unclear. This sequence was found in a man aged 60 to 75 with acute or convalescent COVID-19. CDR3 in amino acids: CASRAPGTRPQHF. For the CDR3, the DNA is TGTGCCAGCAGGGCCCCCGGTACTAGGCCCCAGCATTTT.